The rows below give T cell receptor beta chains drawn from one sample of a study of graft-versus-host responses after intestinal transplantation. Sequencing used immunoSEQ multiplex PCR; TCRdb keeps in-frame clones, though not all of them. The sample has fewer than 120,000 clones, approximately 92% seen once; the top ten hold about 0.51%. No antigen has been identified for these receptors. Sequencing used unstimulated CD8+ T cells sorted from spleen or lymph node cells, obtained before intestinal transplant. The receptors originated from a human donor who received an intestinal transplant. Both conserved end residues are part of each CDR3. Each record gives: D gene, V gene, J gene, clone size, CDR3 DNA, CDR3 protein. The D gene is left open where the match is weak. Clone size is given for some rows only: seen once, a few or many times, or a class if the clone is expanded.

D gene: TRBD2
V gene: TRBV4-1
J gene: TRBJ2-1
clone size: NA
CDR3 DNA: TGCGCCAGCAGCCCCGGGGCGGGAGAGGACGGTGAGCAGTTCTTC
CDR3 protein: CASSPGAGEDGEQFF

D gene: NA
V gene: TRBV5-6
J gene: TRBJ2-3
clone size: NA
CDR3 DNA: TGTGCCAGCAGCCCTAGCACAGATACGCAGTATTTT
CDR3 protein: CASSPSTDTQYF

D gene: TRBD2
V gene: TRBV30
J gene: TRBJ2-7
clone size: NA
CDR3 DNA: TGTGCCTGGTTGACTAGCAATGTCGACGAGCAGTACTTC
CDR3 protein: CAWLTSNVDEQYF

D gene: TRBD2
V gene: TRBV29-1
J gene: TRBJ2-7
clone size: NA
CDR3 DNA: TGCAGCGTTCATATAGCGGGCGAGCAGTACTTC
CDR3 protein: CSVHIAGEQYF

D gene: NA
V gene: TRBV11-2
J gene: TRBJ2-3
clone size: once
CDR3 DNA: TGTGCCAGCAGCCCTCTGGGGGGCAGCACAGATACGCAGTATTTT
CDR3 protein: CASSPLGGSTDTQYF

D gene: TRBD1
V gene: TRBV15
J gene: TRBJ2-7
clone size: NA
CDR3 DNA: TGTGCCACCAGCAGAGACAGGGGGCGTTTCGAGCAGTACTTC
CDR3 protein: CATSRDRGRFEQYF

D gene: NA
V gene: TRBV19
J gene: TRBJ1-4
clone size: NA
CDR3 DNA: TGTGCCAGTAGGAGAGGGATGGCAACTAATGAAAAACTGTTTTTT
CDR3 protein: CASRRGMATNEKLFF

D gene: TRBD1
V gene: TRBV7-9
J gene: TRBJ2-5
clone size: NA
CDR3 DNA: TGTGCCAGCAGCTTAGGGATGGGACAGGGAGGGGAGACCCAGTACTTC
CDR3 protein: CASSLGMGQGGETQYF

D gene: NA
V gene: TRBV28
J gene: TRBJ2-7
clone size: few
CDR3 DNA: TGTGCCAGCAGTTTGGAGCAGGGTAGCCACGAGCAGTACTTC
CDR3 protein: CASSLEQGSHEQYF

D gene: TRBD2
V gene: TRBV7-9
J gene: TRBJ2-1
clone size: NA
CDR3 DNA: TGTGCCAGCAGCCCTAGTCGGCTAGCGGGAGAGGAGCAGTTCTTC
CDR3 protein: CASSPSRLAGEEQFF

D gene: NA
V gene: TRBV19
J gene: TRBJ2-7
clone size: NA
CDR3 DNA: TGTGCCAGTAGTATGGGGAAGGGACCCTACGAGCAGTACTTC
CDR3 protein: CASSMGKGPYEQYF

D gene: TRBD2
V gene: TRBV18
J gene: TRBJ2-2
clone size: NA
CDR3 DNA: TGTGCCAGCTCACCGCAACCGGGACTATCCTATAACACCGGGGAGCTGTTTTTT
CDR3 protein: CASSPQPGLSYNTGELFF

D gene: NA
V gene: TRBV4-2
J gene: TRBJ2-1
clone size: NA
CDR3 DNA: TGTGCCAGCAGCCAAGATCGGAGCTCCTACAATGAGCAGTTCTTC
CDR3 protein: CASSQDRSSYNEQFF

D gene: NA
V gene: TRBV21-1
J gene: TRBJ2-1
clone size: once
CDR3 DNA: TGTGCCAGCAGCAAACCACGCGGGTGGGACAGGGTACAGTACAATGAGCAGTTCTTC
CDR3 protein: CASSKPRGWDRVQYNEQFF

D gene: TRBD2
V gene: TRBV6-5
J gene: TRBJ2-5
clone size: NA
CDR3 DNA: TGTGCCAGCAGTCCACTAGCGCTCCAAGAGACCCAGTACTTC
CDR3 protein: CASSPLALQETQYF

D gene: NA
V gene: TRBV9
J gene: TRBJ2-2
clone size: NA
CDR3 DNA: TGTGCCAGCAGCTGGGACACCGGGGAGCTGTTTTTT
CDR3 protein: CASSWDTGELFF

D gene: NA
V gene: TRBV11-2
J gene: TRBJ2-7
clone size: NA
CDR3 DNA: TGTGCCAGCAGCTCCTCAACACCATACGAGCAGTACTTC
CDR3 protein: CASSSSTPYEQYF

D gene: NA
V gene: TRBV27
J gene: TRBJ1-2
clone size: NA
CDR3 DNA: TGTGCCAGCAGTTTATCCGGGGCGATGAAGGGCTACACCTTC
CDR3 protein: CASSLSGAMKGYTF

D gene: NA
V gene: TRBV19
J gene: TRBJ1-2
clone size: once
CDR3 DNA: TGTGCCAGTAGTATAAGTCCTTGGAGTGACTATGGCTACACCTTC
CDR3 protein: CASSISPWSDYGYTF

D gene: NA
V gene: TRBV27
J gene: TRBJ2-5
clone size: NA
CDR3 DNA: TGTGCCAGCAGTTTGTTGGGCGGACAGCTGATTCAAGAGACCCAGTACTTC
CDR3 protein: CASSLLGGQLIQETQYF

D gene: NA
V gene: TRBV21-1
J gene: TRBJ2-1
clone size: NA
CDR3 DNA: TGTGCCAGCAGCAAAGGGGCTAGCGGGAGTACTCGGTACAATGAGCAGTTCTTC
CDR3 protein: CASSKGASGSTRYNEQFF

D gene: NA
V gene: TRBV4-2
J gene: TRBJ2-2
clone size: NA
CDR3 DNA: TGTGCCAGCAGCCAAGATGCCCTGGACACCGGGGAGCTGTTTTTT
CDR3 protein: CASSQDALDTGELFF

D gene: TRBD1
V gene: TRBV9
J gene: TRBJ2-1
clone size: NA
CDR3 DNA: TGTGCCAGCAGCGATGACAGGGGGCGGAACAATGAGCAGTTCTTC
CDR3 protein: CASSDDRGRNNEQFF

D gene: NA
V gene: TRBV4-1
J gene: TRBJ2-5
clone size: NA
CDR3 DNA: TGCGCCAGCAGCCAAGAGCCGGGGAAAGAGACCCAGTACTTC
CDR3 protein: CASSQEPGKETQYF

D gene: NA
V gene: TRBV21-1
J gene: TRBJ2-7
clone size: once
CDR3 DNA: TGTGCCAGCACCCAATTCCGAGACAACTCCTACGAGCAGTACTTC
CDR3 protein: CASTQFRDNSYEQYF

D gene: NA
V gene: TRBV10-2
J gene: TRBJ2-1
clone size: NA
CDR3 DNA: TGCGCCAGCGACATAACTAGCTACGGAGGGGATGAGCAGTTCTTC
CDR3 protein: CASDITSYGGDEQFF

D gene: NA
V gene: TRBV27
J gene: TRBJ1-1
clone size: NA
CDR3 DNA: TGTGCCAGCAGTTTATACTTCGGGGCTGAAGCTTTCTTT
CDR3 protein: CASSLYFGAEAFF

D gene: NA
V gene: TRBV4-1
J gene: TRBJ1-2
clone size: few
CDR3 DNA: TGCGCCAGCAGCCAATCACCCTCCACGTCCTATGGCTACACCTTC
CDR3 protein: CASSQSPSTSYGYTF

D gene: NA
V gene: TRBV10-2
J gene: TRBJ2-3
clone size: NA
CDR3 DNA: TGCGCCAGCAGGGGTGGGGGGAGCGGCACAGATACGCAGTATTTT
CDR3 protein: CASRGGGSGTDTQYF